This T cell receptor (beta chain) was observed in a study of cytomegalovirus exposure and HLA in healthy donors (dated by TCRdb to the late 2010s). In terms of the full investigation: According to an earlier analysis of 587 of the donors, about 190 million T cells yielded 90 million to 130 million unique TCR beta sequences and 250 to 350 Gb of sequence data. An early release covering just under 650 HLA-typed donors comprised approximately 290 gigabases of sequencing data and around 80 million unique TCR sequences. The genetic ancestry cluster associated with self-reported Caucasian donors included 80% to 90% of the roughly 400 genotyped donors. The study was designed to test whether signatures of past pathogen exposure could be identified by cataloging public T cell receptors. The study profiled the T cell repertoires of 500 to 800 subjects by immunosequencing and related them to cytomegalovirus serostatus. Along with the approximately 600-subject first cohort, a separate validation cohort of some 130 different subjects was used. The study combined high-throughput TCR immunosequencing, statistical association of individual TCRs with disease status, and machine learning to predict cytomegalovirus infection status. A later analysis re-examined previously published TCR beta repertoires from 500 to 700 donors and added high-resolution HLA genotyping to investigate patterns of TCR occurrence. The later analysis used no new phenotypic data to find candidate immune exposures, relying instead on TCR beta sequences and their occurrence across donors. In an earlier analysis of 500 to 650 of the donors, high-throughput TCR beta sequencing was used to judge whether each TCR beta V gene segment behaved as functional or pseudogenic. Donor age, sex, ethnicity and CMV serostatus were compiled together with the repertoire data. A later genetic analysis took genome-wide SNP genotypes for about three fifths of the 666 donors and used that subset as a discovery cohort. Every discovery cohort repertoire had been produced on one sequencing platform. Class I and class II HLA loci were covered by the typing at four-digit resolution. Typing coverage varied by locus: roughly 629-640 donors for A, B, C, DRB1 and DQB1; roughly 510 for DQA1; over 600 for DPA1; 450 to 480 for DPB1. Roughly 5 DR-DQ haplotypes were treated as single units for association and clustering because of strong linkage in the cohort. Among some 400 genotyped donors of the cohort, an average of approximately 240,000 unique TCR beta nucleotide sequences were sequenced per donor, about a sixth of them non-productive. The paper as a whole reports these results and caveats: The classifier was reported to diagnose cytomegalovirus status with high specificity and sensitivity in both the original cohort and the validation cohort. The sequencing pipeline was judged likely to have produced a cluster of highly shared sequence variants as a technical artifact. Roughly uniform sequencing depth across donors was assumed in presence/absence analyses, although this assumption may not hold. Across donors, most TCR sequences were observed very rarely, whereas some public TCRs were present in many individuals. The only immune exposure information available for the cohort was CMV serostatus. In an earlier analysis of some 500 of the donors, most TCR beta V segments were observed in productive rearrangements about 90% or about 30% of the time, broadly matching IMGT annotations. A later genetic analysis reported fewer N-insertions in productive TCRs among donors in an Asian-associated ancestry cluster than the approximately 670-donor mean. The earlier analysis of 587 of the donors excluded some 16 rarely observed V segments, including chromosome 9 orphons, because counts were too low. Because some donors lacked HLA typing at each locus, the association tests relied only on the typed subset. At a false discovery rate of 0.05, a later analysis linked 15,000 to 20,000 TCR beta sequences to specific HLA alleles. Correlated functional status among segregating V segments might be attributable to linkage disequilibrium, but an unknown experimental factor could not be ruled out. In this cohort, only TCR beta chains were sequenced, and detectable features were limited by the absence of alpha or paired-chain data. Compared with equally common non-associated chains, HLA-associated TCR beta chains in a later analysis were more clonally expanded and had lower generation probabilities. According to a later analysis, TCR association rates differed among HLA loci, with DRB1 alleles showing the most associated TCRs and HLA-C alleles showing the fewest. The 87-base-pair reads could not distinguish some IMGT-functional V segments, including TRBV6-2 and TRBV6-3, so those segments were excluded. A further reported finding was that TCR beta sequences accurately predicted the HLA-A and HLA-B alleles for most subjects in the first cohort. A later analysis reported that several top co-occurrence clusters appeared linked to parvovirus B19, influenza, CMV and Epstein-Barr virus. A few of the identified cytomegalovirus-associated TCR beta chains were confirmed in vitro to be specific for cytomegalovirus antigens. In the study, about 150 TCR beta chains were listed as associated with cytomegalovirus. In a later genetic analysis, a missense DCLRE1C variant was associated with V-gene and J-gene trimming of TCR beta chains, and the association was replicated in an independent cohort. A later analysis found that most CMV-associated TCR beta chains appeared HLA-restricted, with HLA associations seemingly driven largely by CMV exposure. When HLA alleles, especially DR and DQ, strongly co-occurred, TCR associations were difficult to assign to individual alleles. The authors suggested that the approach could potentially be extended to other disease states and immunological phenotypes.

The cohort comprised 670 or so healthy bone marrow donors. At the time of sampling, all cohort members were nominally healthy, though unrecorded immune exposures were likely present. The donor was CMV seronegative and belonged to the group of approximately 320 seronegative cohort members. A peripheral blood sample was collected from each donor, and TCR beta sequencing was performed on peripheral blood mononuclear cells. The Qiagen DNeasy Blood Extraction Kit was used to extract genomic DNA from the blood cell samples. The CDR3 has 16 amino acids, counting the end cysteine and phenylalanine. The CDR3 DNA has 48 bases and is translated from base 1. Taken from the germline V gene, the CDR1 and CDR2 loops are SNHLY and FYNNEI. V and J are truncated by 4 bases and 2 bases respectively, leaving an intervening sequence of 12 bases. Concerning this clone: Its antigen is not yet known. Per-base qualities were not stored, and no clone one base away is much larger.

The library was built by means of the immunoSEQ multiplex PCR assay. The multiplex PCR relied on a mix of 60 forward primers for TCR Vbeta segments and 13 reverse primers for TCR Jbeta segments. Amplification of the CDR3 region of rearranged TCR beta genes was performed with a multiplex PCR assay on genomic DNA. Amplified TCR beta libraries were sequenced as 87-base-pair reads on the Illumina HiSeq System. In the paper's pipeline: In a later analysis, tens of millions of unique TCR beta chains were counted across the approximately 640 repertoires, and roughly 11 million of these chains were shared by at least two donors. Raw reads were error-corrected and collapsed into unique sequences by a nearest-neighbor algorithm in which closely related sequences were merged to remove PCR and sequencing errors. V, D and J gene segments were assigned by aligning CDR3 sequences to IMGT reference sequences. For a sequence to be retained, at least a six-nucleotide match to both a V gene segment and a J gene segment was required. A rearrangement counted as productive if the CDR3 had no stop codons and remained in frame with V and J, and every other rearrangement counted as non-productive. Following IMGT convention, CDR3 was defined as the stretch from the second conserved V-encoded cysteine up to the conserved J-encoded phenylalanine. Sequences without an unambiguous match to a single V gene segment were excluded from the earlier analysis of approximately 560 of the donors. An earlier analysis of several hundred of the donors called V segments functional above 56.7% productive rearrangements and segregating when the between-donor standard deviation exceeded 5%. A statistical classification framework was built to diagnose cytomegalovirus status from the catalog of TCR beta chain sequences. In a later analysis, V and J genes were assigned by comparing TCR nucleotide sequences against IMGT/GENE-DB human TR gene sequences. The TCRdist pipeline was used in a later analysis to assign CDR3 sequences and most-parsimonious VDJ recombination scenarios. In a later analysis, each TCR beta chain was defined by its CDR3 amino acid sequence together with its V-gene family, and reads without a unique V-gene family were excluded. In a later analysis, 500 to 650 highly shared, low-generation-probability nucleotide sequences were removed to address suspected cross-contamination and a sequencing artifact. For each public chain, a later analysis derived a clonal expansion index from normalized ranks of inferred template counts within each repertoire. In a later analysis, generation probabilities were computed with a VDJ recombination model fitted to out-of-frame rearrangements, and the resulting probabilities were checked against IGoR. In a later analysis, hypergeometric tests were used to score TCR-TCR, TCR-HLA and TCR-CMV co-occurrence, with a repertoire-size bias correction applied to TCR pairs. A later analysis estimated false discovery rates by permuting HLA or CMV assignments 20 times. In a later analysis, co-occurring TCRs were grouped using DBSCAN, and TCRdist sequence similarity was added for clustering within HLA-allele-positive subsets. Repertoires with fewer than 30,000 or more than 120,000 public chains, plus five repertoires with anomalous nucleotide sharing, were excluded from co-occurrence clustering. TCRdb carries this immuneACCESS record with in-frame sequences only. Its versions omit some clonotypes, under half of them owing to an unresolved V gene in the studies checked, with the rest unexplained. That table supplies the V and J calls and clone size; D and trimming were determined from the DNA. This sample holds around 100,000 clones; 55% to 80% were observed only once. Together, the top ten hold about 2.2% of the sample.

This chain joins TRBV2 to TRBJ2-6; D gene: possibly TRBD2, on 7 matching bases. The sequenced material came from PBMCs. The receptor's source is a woman aged 25 to 39 in good health and CMV-seronegative. The DNA reads TGTGCCAGCAGTGGACAAGGGGGGGCTGGGGCCAACGTCCTGACTTTC. Its protein reads: CASSGQGGAGANVLTF.